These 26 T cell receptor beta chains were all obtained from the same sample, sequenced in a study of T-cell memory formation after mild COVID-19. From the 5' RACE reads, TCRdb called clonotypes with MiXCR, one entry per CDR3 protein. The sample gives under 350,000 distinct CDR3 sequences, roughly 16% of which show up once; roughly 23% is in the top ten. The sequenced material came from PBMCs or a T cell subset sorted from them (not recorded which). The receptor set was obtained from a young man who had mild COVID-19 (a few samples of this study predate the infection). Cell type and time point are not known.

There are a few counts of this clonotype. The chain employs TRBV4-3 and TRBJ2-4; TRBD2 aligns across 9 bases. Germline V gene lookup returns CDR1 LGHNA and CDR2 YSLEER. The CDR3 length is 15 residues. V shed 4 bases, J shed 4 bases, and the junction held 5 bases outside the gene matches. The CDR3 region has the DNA TGCGCCAGCAGCCGAGTAGCGGGGGAGAAAAACATTCAGTACTTC. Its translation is CASSRVAGEKNIQYF.

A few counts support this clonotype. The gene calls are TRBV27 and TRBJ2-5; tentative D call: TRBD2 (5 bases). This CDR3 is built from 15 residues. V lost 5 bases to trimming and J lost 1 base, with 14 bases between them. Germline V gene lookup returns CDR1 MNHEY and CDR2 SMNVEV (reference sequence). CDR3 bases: TGTGCCAGCAGTCCGACGGCAGGAGGCCAAGAGACCCAGTACTTC. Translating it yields CASSPTAGGQETQYF.

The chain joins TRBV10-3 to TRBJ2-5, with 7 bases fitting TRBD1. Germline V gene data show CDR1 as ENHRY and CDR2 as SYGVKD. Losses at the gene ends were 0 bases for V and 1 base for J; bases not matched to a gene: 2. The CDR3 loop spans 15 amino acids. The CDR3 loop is CAISESGGRQETQYF. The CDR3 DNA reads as TGTGCCATCAGTGAGTCAGGGGGCCGCCAAGAGACCCAGTACTTC.

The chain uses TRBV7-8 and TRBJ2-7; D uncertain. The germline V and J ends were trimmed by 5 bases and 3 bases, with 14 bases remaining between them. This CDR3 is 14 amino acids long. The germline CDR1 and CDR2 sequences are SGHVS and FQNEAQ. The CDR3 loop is CASSQASLHYEQYF. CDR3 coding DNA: TGTGCCAGCAGCCAAGCCTCTCTCCACTACGAGCAGTACTTC. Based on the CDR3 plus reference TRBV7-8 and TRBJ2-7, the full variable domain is GAGVSQSPRYKVAKRGQDVALRCDPISGHVSLFWYQQALGQGPEFLTYFQNEAQLDKSGLPSDRFFAERPEGSVSTLKIQRTQQEDSAVYLCASSQASLHYEQYFGPGTRLTVT.

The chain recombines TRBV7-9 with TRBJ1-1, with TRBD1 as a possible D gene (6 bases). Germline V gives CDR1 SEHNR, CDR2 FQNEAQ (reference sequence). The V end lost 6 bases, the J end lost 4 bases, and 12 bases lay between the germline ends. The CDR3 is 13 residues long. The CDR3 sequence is CASRPGVSTEAFF. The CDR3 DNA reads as TGTGCCAGCAGACCAGGGGTCTCCACTGAAGCTTTCTTT.

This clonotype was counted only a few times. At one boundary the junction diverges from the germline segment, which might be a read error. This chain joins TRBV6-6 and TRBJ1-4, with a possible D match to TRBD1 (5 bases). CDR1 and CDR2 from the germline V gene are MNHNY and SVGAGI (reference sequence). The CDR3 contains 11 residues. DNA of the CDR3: TGTGCCAGCAGTTTAGGGGCTGCGGACCTTTTT. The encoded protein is CASSLGAADLF.

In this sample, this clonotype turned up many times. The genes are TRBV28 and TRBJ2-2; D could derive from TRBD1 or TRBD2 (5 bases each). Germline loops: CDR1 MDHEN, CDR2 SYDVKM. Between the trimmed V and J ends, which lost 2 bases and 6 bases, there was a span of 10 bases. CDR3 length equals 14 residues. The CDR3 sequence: CASSLPRDAGELFF. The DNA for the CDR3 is TGTGCCAGCAGTTTACCCAGGGACGCCGGGGAGCTGTTTTTT.

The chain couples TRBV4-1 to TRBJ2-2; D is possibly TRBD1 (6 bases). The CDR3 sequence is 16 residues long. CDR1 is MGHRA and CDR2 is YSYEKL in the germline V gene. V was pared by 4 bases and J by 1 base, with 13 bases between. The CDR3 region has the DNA TGCGCCAGCAGCCGTCCAGGGGCCCGGAACACCGGGGAGCTGTTTTTT. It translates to CASSRPGARNTGELFF.

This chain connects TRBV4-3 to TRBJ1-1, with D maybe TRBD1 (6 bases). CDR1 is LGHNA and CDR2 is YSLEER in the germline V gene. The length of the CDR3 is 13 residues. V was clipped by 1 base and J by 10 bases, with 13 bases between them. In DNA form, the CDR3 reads TGCGCCAGCAGCCAAGCTTTCTGGACAGCAGCTTTCTTT. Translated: CASSQAFWTAAFF.

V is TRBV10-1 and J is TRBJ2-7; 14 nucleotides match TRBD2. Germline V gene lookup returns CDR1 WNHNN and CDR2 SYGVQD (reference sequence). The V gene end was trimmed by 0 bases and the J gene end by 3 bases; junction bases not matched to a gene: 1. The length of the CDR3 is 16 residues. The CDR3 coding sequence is TGCGCCAGCAGTGAGTCGGGACTAGCGGGGGACTACGAGCAGTACTTC. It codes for CASSESGLAGDYEQYF.

The CDR3 coding sequence is TGTGCCAGCAGCCAGGGCCAGGGGATTAATTCACCCCTCCACTTT. It is translated as CASSQGQGINSPLHF. The J gene is TRBJ1-6, the V gene TRBV14; tentatively, D is TRBD1 (6 bases). Germline V lookup: CDR1 SGHDN, CDR2 FVKESK. V lost 3 bases, J lost 6 bases, and 12 bases lay in between. The CDR3 runs 15 residues.

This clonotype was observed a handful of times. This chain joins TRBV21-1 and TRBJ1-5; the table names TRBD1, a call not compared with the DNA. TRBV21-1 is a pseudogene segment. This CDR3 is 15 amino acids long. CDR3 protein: CASGSTGGGNQPQHF. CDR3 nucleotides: TGTGCCAGCGGGAGCACGGGGGGCGGCAATCAGCCCCAGCATTTT.

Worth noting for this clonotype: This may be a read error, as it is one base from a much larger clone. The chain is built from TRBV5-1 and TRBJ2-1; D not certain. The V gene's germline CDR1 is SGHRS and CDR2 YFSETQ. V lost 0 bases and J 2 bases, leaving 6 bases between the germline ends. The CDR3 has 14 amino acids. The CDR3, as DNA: TGCGCCAGCAGCTTGGGGAGCGCCTACAATGAGCAGTTCTTC. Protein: CASSLGSAYNEQFF.

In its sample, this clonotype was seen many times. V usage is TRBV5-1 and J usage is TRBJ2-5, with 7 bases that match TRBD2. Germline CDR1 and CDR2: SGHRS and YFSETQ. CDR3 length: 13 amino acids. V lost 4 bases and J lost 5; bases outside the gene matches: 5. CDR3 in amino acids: CASSNQGGETQYF. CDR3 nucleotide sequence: TGCGCCAGCAGCAACCAGGGAGGGGAGACCCAGTACTTC.

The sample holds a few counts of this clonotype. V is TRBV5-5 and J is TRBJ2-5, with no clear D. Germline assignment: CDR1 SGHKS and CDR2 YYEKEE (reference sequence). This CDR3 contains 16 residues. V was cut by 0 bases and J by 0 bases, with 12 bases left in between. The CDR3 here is CASSLAGDLYQETQYF. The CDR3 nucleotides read TGTGCCAGCAGCTTGGCTGGGGATTTGTACCAAGAGACCCAGTACTTC.

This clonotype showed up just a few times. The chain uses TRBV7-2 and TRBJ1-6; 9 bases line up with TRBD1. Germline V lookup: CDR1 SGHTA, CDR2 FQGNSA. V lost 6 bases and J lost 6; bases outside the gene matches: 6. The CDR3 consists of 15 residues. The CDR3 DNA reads TGTGCCAGCAGACTAGGGGGACAGGGTAATTCACCCCTCCACTTT. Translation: CASRLGGQGNSPLHF. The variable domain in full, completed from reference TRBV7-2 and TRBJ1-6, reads GAGVSQSPSNKVTEKGKDVELRCDPISGHTALYWYRQSLGQGLEFLIYFQGNSAPDKSGLPSDRFSAERTGGSVSTLTIQRTQQEDSAVYLCASRLGGQGNSPLHFGNGTRLTVT.

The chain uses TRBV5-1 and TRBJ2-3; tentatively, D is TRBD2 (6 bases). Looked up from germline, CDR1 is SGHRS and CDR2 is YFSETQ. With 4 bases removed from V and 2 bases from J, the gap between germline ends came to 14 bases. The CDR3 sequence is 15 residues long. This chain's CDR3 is CASSPGESPTDTQYF. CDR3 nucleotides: TGCGCCAGCAGCCCGGGGGAAAGTCCCACAGATACGCAGTATTTT.

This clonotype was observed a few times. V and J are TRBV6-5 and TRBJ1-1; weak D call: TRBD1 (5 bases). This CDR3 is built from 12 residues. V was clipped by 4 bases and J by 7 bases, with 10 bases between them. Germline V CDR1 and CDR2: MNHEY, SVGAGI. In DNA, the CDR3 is TGTGCCAGCAGTTCTCAGGGCTTTGAAGCTTTCTTT. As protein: CASSSQGFEAFF.

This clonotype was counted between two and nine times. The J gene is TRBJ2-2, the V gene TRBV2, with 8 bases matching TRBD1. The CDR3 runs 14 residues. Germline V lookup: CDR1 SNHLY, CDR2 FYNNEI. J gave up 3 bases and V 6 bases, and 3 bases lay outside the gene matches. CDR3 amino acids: CASRTGADTGELFF. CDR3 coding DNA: TGTGCCAGCAGGACAGGGGCGGACACCGGGGAGCTGTTTTTT.

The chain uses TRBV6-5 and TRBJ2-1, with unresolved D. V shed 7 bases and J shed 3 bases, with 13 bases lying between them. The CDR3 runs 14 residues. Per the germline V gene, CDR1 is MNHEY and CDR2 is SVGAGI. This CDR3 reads CASKTELNYNEQFF. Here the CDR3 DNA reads TGTGCCAGCAAGACCGAGCTGAACTACAATGAGCAGTTCTTC.

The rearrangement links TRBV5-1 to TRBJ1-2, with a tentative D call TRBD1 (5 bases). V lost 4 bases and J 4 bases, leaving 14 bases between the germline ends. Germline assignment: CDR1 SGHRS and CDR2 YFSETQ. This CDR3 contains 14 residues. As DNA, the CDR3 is TGCGCCAGCAGCGGGCTTCGGGACGGCTATGGCTACACCTTC. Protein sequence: CASSGLRDGYGYTF.

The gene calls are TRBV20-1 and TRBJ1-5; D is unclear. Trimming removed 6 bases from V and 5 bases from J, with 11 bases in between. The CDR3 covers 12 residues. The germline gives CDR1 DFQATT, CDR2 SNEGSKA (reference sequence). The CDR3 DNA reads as TGCAGTGCCACCAGCGGGGATCAGCCCCAGCATTTT. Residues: CSATSGDQPQHF.

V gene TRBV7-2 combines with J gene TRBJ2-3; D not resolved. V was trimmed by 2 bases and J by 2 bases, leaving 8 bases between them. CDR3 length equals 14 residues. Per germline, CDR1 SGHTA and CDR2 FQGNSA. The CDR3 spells CASSLYGFTDTQYF. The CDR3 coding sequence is TGTGCCAGCAGCTTATACGGGTTCACAGATACGCAGTATTTT.

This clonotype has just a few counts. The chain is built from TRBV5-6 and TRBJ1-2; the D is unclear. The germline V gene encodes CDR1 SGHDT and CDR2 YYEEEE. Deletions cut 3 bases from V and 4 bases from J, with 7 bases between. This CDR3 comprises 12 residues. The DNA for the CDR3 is TGTGCCAGCAGCTCCGGGTTCTATGGCTACACCTTC. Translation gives CASSSGFYGYTF.

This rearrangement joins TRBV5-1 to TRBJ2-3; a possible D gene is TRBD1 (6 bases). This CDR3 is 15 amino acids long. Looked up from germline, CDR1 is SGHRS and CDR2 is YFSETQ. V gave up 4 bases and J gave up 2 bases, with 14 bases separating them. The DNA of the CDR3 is TGCGCCAGCAGCACCAGGGGCCCAGACACAGATACGCAGTATTTT. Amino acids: CASSTRGPDTDTQYF.

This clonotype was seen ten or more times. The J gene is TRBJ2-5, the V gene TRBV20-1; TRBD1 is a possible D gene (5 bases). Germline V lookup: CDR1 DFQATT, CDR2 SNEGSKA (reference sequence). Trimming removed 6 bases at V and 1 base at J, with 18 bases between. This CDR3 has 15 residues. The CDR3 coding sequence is TGCAGTGCCCGCGGACAAGCCTTTTCCCAAGAGACCCAGTACTTC. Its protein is CSARGQAFSQETQYF.